A single sample is the source of the 22 T cell receptor beta chains below, sequenced in a study of glioma-infiltrating T cells. Using RNA template, CDR3s of TCR alpha and beta were amplified with iRepertoire arm-PCR. Each CDR3 protein is one row after TCRdb ran MiXCR on the multiplex PCR reads. The sample includes about 400,000 distinct CDR3 sequences, around 45% of them seen just once. The sequenced sample consisted of glioma tissue, nonneoplastic brain tissue, or PBMCs (not recorded which). These receptors originate from a human donor with low-grade glioma or glioblastoma, undergoing nonglioma brain surgery, or in good health (not recorded which).

This clonotype was counted many times. Here the CDR3 reads CASSGGRQGSYYGYTF. The CDR3 nucleotides are TGTGCCAGCAGTGGGGGTCGACAGGGCAGTTACTATGGCTACACCTTC. The chain combines TRBV6-1 with TRBJ1-2, with 7 bases lining up with TRBD1. Germline V CDR1 and CDR2: MNHNS, SASEGT. The CDR3 extends over 16 amino acids. Germline trimming cut 4 bases from V and 3 bases from J; bases unmatched to any gene: 11.

This clonotype has a handful of counts. CDR3 sequence reads: CASSSAGFYEQYF. The CDR3 DNA reads TGTGCCAGCAGCTCGGCAGGGTTCTACGAGCAGTACTTC. The chain carries TRBV7-9 and TRBJ2-7; the D gene is possibly TRBD1 (5 bases). V was clipped by 4 bases and J by 3 bases, with 10 bases between them. In germline, CDR1 is SEHNR, CDR2 FQNEAQ (reference sequence). The CDR3 runs to 13 residues.

In this sample, this clonotype turned up a few times. The chain is built from TRBV4-1 and TRBJ2-1; the D is unclear. Per germline, CDR1 MGHRA and CDR2 YSYEKL. With 3 bases removed from V and 10 bases from J, the gap between germline ends came to 16 bases. CDR3 length equals 14 residues. The DNA for the CDR3 is TGCGCCAGCAGCCAGTTTTCTAGGGCTGAGGAGCAGTTCTTC. Its translation is CASSQFSRAEEQFF.

This chain uses TRBV7-2 with TRBJ2-7, with 11 bases aligning to TRBD2. The CDR3 spans 19 residues. Germline V gives CDR1 SGHTA, CDR2 FQGNSA. J gave up 5 bases and V 5 bases, and 20 bases lay outside the gene matches. DNA for the CDR3: TGTGCCAGCAGCGCGCGCACAGGGGCTGAACTAGCGGGAGCACACGAGCAGTACTTC. It translates to CASSARTGAELAGAHEQYF.

This rearrangement joins TRBV28 to TRBJ2-5; the D gene is possibly TRBD2 (6 bases). The CDR3 sequence is 14 residues long. V was pared by 5 bases and J by 2 bases, with 12 bases between. The V gene's germline CDR1 is MDHEN and CDR2 SYDVKM. CDR3 sequence reads: CASSGGFRQETQYF. As DNA, the CDR3 is TGTGCCAGCAGTGGGGGGTTCAGACAAGAGACCCAGTACTTC.

Ten or more counts support this clonotype. The chain carries TRBV20-1 and TRBJ2-7, with 8 bases identical to TRBD2. This CDR3 is built from 14 residues. After removal of 1 base from V and 3 bases from J, the junction contained 5 bases not matched to a gene. Germline values: CDR1 DFQATT, CDR2 SNEGSKA (reference sequence). Here the CDR3 reads CSARATSANYEQYF. In DNA, the CDR3 is TGCAGTGCTAGAGCGACTAGCGCCAACTACGAGCAGTACTTC.

The chain carries TRBV12-3 or TRBV12-4 and TRBJ2-3; D perhaps matches TRBD2 (5 bases). The CDR3 length is 13 residues. The V end was cut by 6 bases, the J end by 1 base, with 8 bases between. The CDR3 region has the DNA TGTGCCAGCAGACTAGTGGGCACAGATACGCAGTATTTT. Translation gives CASRLVGTDTQYF.

This clonotype was seen many times. The chain uses TRBV6-1 and TRBJ2-2, with unresolved D. The ends were cut back, 6 bases at V and 0 bases at J, with 8 bases in the middle. Germline loops: CDR1 MNHNS, CDR2 SASEGT. CDR3 length: 14 residues. The CDR3: CASSVTANTGELFF. For the CDR3, the DNA is TGTGCCAGCAGCGTAACGGCGAACACCGGGGAGCTGTTTTTT.

This chain links TRBV20-1 with TRBJ1-2; 9 bases match TRBD1. This CDR3 is 15 amino acids long. CDR1 is DFQATT and CDR2 is SNEGSKA in the germline V gene (reference sequence). V was clipped by 5 bases and J by 2 bases; unmatched bases: 9. As DNA, the CDR3 is TGCAGTGCTCTAAAAGACAGGGGGATAAACTATGGCTACACCTTC. It codes for CSALKDRGINYGYTF.

The table lists this clonotype with many counts. This chain uses TRBV6-2 or TRBV6-3 with TRBJ2-1, with TRBD2 matching over 7 bases. The CDR3 has 16 residues. Unmatched junction bases numbered 8, after V lost 2 bases and J lost 4 bases. The germline V gene encodes CDR1 MNHEY and CDR2 SVGEGT. CDR3 loop: CASSYEGGSPYNEQFF. The CDR3 nucleotides are TGTGCCAGCAGTTACGAAGGCGGGAGCCCTTACAATGAGCAGTTCTTC.

At least ten counts were recorded for this clonotype. The junction does not match germline at one end; this may be a read error. The rearrangement uses TRBV10-2 and TRBJ1-2, with D unclear. CDR3 size: 13 residues. Germline CDR1 and CDR2: WSHSY and SAAADI. The CDR3 spells CASSSQANYGYTF. The CDR3 nucleotides are TGTGCCAGCAGTTCCCAGGCAAACTATGGCTACACCTTC.

Of note for this clonotype: Being one base from a much bigger clone, this may be a read error. The V gene is TRBV15, the J gene TRBJ1-6, with D perhaps TRBD1 (5 bases). Germline assignment: CDR1 LNHNV and CDR2 YYDKDF (reference sequence). This CDR3 contains 12 residues. CDR3 in DNA: TGTGCCACCAGCGGAGATTCGGGGGCCCTCCACTTT. This sequence encodes CATSGDSGALHF.

V usage is TRBV7-2 and J usage is TRBJ1-3; TRBD1 might be the D (6 bases). The CDR3 runs 15 residues. The V gene lost 5 bases and the J gene lost 3 bases, with 14 bases spanning the gap. In germline, CDR1 is SGHTA, CDR2 FQGNSA. The CDR3 coding sequence is TGTGCCAGCAGCCCGATGGGGGGCGGTGGAAACACCATATATTTT. Translated, it gives CASSPMGGGGNTIYF. Supplemented by reference TRBV7-2 and TRBJ1-3, the full variable domain reads GAGVSQSPSNKVTEKGKDVELRCDPISGHTALYWYRQSLGQGLEFLIYFQGNSAPDKSGLPSDRFSAERTGGSVSTLTIQRTQQEDSAVYLCASSPMGGGGNTIYFGEGSWLTVV.

This chain joins TRBV7-9 and TRBJ2-1; 8 bases align to TRBD2. The CDR3 runs 16 residues. Germline loops: CDR1 SEHNR, CDR2 FQNEAQ (reference sequence). V lost 2 bases, J lost 5 bases, and 8 bases stayed unmatched. This CDR3 is CASSLTSGPGHNEQFF. In DNA form, the CDR3 reads TGTGCCAGCAGCTTAACTAGCGGACCAGGCCACAATGAGCAGTTCTTC.

The chain links TRBV7-3 to TRBJ2-2, with TRBD1 as a possible D gene (7 bases). The germline CDR1 and CDR2 sequences are SGHTA and FQGTGA. The CDR3 consists of 13 residues. V lost 7 bases and J lost 6, with 12 bases in between. The CDR3 nucleotides read TGTGCCAGCAATCAGGGGGGCTCCGGGGAGCTGTTTTTT. It specifies CASNQGGSGELFF.

The rearrangement joins TRBV28 to TRBJ2-1; D unclear. This CDR3 spans 17 amino acids. Between the trimmed V and J ends, which lost 7 bases and 1 base, there was a span of 20 bases. Per germline, CDR1 MDHEN and CDR2 SYDVKM. CDR3: CASTSTGRPLSYNEQFF. CDR3 in DNA: TGTGCCAGCACCTCAACGGGTAGACCCTTGTCCTACAATGAGCAGTTCTTC.

CDR3 bases: TGTGCCAGCAGCTCAACTCAAGTGAACACCGGGGAGCTGTTTTTT. Protein product: CASSSTQVNTGELFF. V gene TRBV4-2 combines with J gene TRBJ2-2; D ambiguous. The V and J ends lost 5 bases and 1 base respectively, with 11 bases between them. The CDR3 is made up of 15 amino acids. The germline CDR1 and CDR2 sequences are LGHNA and YNFKEQ.

About this clonotype: Compared with germline, one end of the junction differs, possibly owing to a read error. The chain links TRBV6-6 to TRBJ2-4; the D gene is possibly TRBD1 (5 bases). Germline V gene data show CDR1 as MNHNY and CDR2 as SVGAGI (reference sequence). The CDR3 is 16 amino acids. CDR3 sequence: CAISESGHLAKNIQYF. The DNA for the CDR3 is TGTGCCATCAGTGAGTCAGGACACCTCGCCAAAAACATTCAGTACTTC.

The chain is built from TRBV2 and TRBJ2-5; possible D gene TRBD1, 5 bases. CDR1 is SNHLY and CDR2 is FYNNEI in the germline V gene. The CDR3 is made up of 15 amino acids. V gave up 8 bases and J gave up 5 bases, with 21 bases separating them. The CDR3, as DNA: TGTGCCAGCTCTTTGCAGGGCACCGGCTTTGAGACCCAGTACTTC. Translation gives CASSLQGTGFETQYF.

The chain joins TRBV4-1 to TRBJ2-1; 7 bases agree with TRBD1. Trimming took 3 bases from V and 4 from J; bases not matched to a gene: 12. This CDR3 is built from 17 residues. The germline gives CDR1 MGHRA, CDR2 YSYEKL. CDR3 sequence reads: CASSHLPGQSPYNEQFF. CDR3 bases: TGCGCCAGCAGCCATCTCCCGGGACAGAGCCCTTACAATGAGCAGTTCTTC.

This clonotype was recorded once. The V and J genes are TRBV18 and TRBJ2-3, with D possibly being TRBD1 (6 bases). This CDR3 has 15 residues. The germline V gene encodes CDR1 KGHSH and CDR2 LQKENI. V shed 4 bases and J shed 3 bases, with 14 bases lying between them. CDR3 in DNA: TGTGCCAGCTCACGACTGACAGGTTTAACAGATACGCAGTATTTT. It is translated as CASSRLTGLTDTQYF. The full variable domain, completed using reference TRBV18 and TRBJ2-3, is NAGVMQNPRHLVRRRGQEARLRCSPMKGHSHVYWYRQLPEEGLKFMVYLQKENIIDESGMPKERFSAEFPKEGPSILRIQQVVRGDSAAYFCASSRLTGLTDTQYFGPGTRLTVL.

V is TRBV7-9 and J is TRBJ2-7; tentatively, D is TRBD1 (6 bases). This CDR3 contains 16 residues. Deletions cut 5 bases from V and 3 bases from J, with 20 bases between. The germline gives CDR1 SEHNR, CDR2 FQNEAQ (reference sequence). In nucleotides, the CDR3 is TGTGCCAGCAGCCACGATGGAAGGGGACACCGCTACGAGCAGTACTTC. It is translated as CASSHDGRGHRYEQYF.